This T cell receptor (beta chain) was captured by sequencing in a study of blood T cells in healthy people across ages. The table lists this clonotype with a few counts. The authors ran a second PCR of about 6 to 11 cycles using a sample-barcoded 5' primer and a J-beta primer mix. TCRdb reprocessed the 5' RACE reads with MiXCR, giving one entry per CDR3 protein. The sample contains some 890,000 distinct CDR3 sequences, around 29% of which appear only once. The trim removed 7 bases at V and 5 bases at J, leaving 8 bases unmatched. The CDR3 runs to 17 residues. The same sample was also used in a study of T cells of mothers and their children. From that study: Thymic selection molds TCR recombination output in much the same way for related pairs as for unrelated pairs.

Material for sequencing was blood. The receptor was isolated from a woman in her forties in good health. The rearrangement links TRBV12-3 or TRBV12-4 to TRBJ2-2, with 15 bases that match TRBD2. The CDR3 sequence: CASTGTSGGPATGELFF. CDR3 coding DNA: TGTGCCAGCACCGGGACTAGCGGGGGGCCAGCTACCGGGGAGCTGTTTTTT.